The present T cell receptor beta chain was sequenced within a study of blood T cell repertoires in COVID-19. Study-wide context: Samples representing acute and convalescent COVID-19 were sourced from the United States, Italy and Spain. T cells, B-cell-depleted T cells, or PBMCs provided the cDNA or gDNA that served as material.

This CDR3 is built from 15 residues. The authors' processing: The authors estimated nucleated cell counts from reference gene primer amplification. Assay: immunoSEQ multiplex PCR; the TCRdb copy retains only in-frame clones and omits some. V, J and clone size derive from that table, while D and trimming were established from the DNA sequence. Altogether fewer than 70,000 clones are present, approximately 87% being singletons, with the ten largest covering 5.5% to 8.5%. Material for sequencing was peripheral blood. The source of this sequence is a man aged 60-69 years with active or convalescent COVID-19. The rearrangement uses TRBV21-1 and TRBJ2-1; the D segment call TRBD2 is taken from the table without a DNA check. TRBV21-1 is termed a pseudogene. The CDR3 region is CASSNSYPGYNEQFF. DNA for the CDR3: TGTGCCAGCAGCAATTCGTATCCGGGGTACAATGAGCAGTTCTTC.